The source of this TCR beta chain is a study of CD8 T cells in Susac syndrome. Broader study findings: As the study acknowledged, the number of individuals in its TCR sequencing and HLA analysis was relatively small.

CD8+ and CD4+ blood T cells underwent TCR beta sequencing. A note on this clonotype: The antigen remains unidentified.

CDR3 length equals 13 residues. V lost 2 bases to trimming and J lost 1 base, with 8 bases between them. Germline-derived CDR1 and CDR2 are DFQATT and SNEGSKA (reference sequence). Reverse transcription of about 0.45 to 1 ug RNA was carried out with random hexamers. TCRdb recomputed calls from the immunoSEQ multiplex PCR reads with MiXCR, one row per CDR3 protein. The profile shows 100,000 to 150,000 distinct CDR3 sequences, 96% of them singletons. The receptor's source is a human donor with Susac syndrome. The rearrangement links TRBV20-1 to TRBJ2-5; the D is unclear. The sample consisted of CD4+ T cells from PBMCs. CDR3 protein: CSARRAAQETQYF. The CDR3 region has the DNA TGCAGTGCTAGACGGGCAGCCCAAGAGACCCAGTACTTC.